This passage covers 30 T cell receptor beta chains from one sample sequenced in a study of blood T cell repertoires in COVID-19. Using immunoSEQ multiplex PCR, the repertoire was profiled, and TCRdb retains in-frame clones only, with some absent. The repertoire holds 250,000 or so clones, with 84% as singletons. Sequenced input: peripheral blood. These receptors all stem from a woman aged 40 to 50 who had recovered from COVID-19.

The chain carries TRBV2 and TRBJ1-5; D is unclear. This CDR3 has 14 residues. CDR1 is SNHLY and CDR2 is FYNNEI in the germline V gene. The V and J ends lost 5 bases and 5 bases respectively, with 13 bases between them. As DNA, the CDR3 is TGTGCCAGCAGTTTTTTGAGTTCGGATCAGCCCCAGCATTTT. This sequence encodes CASSFLSSDQPQHF.

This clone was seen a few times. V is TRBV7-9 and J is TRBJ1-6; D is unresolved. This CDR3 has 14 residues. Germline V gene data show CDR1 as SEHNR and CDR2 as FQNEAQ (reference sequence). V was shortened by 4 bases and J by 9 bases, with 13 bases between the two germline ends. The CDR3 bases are TGTGCCAGCAGCTCGGTCTCTATCGGTTCACCCCTCCACTTT. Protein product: CASSSVSIGSPLHF.

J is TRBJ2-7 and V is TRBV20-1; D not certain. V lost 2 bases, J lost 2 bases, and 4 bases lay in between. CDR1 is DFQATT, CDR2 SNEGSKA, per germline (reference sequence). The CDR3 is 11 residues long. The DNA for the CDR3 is TGCAGTGCTAGACGGGCCTACGAGCAGTACTTC. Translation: CSARRAYEQYF.

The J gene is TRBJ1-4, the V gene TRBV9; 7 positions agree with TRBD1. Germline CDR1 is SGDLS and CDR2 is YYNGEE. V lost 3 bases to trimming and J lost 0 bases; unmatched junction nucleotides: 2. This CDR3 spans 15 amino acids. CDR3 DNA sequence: TGTGCCAGCAGCGCCAGGGGGGCAACTAATGAAAAACTGTTTTTT. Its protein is CASSARGATNEKLFF. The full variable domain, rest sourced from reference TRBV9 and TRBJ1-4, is DSGVTQTPKHLITATGQRVTLRCSPRSGDLSVYWYQQSLDQGLQFLIQYYNGEERAKGNILERFSAQQFPDLHSELNLSSLELGDSALYFCASSARGATNEKLFFGSGTQLSVL.

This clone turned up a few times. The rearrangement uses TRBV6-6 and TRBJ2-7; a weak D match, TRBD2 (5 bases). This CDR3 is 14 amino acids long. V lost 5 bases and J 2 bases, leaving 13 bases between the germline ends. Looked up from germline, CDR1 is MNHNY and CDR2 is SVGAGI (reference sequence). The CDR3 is CASSPTREAYEQYF. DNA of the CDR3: TGTGCCAGCAGTCCCACTAGAGAGGCCTACGAGCAGTACTTC.

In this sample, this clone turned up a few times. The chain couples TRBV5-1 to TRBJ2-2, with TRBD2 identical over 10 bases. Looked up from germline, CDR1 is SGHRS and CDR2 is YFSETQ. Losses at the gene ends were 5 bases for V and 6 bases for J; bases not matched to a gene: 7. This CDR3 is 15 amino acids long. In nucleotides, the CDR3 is TGCGCCAGCAGGCTAGCGGGGGACCGTCCCGGGGAGCTGTTTTTT. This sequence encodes CASRLAGDRPGELFF.

CDR3: CASSSVGTGENQPQHF. The CDR3 DNA reads TGTGCCAGTAGCTCTGTCGGGACAGGTGAGAATCAGCCCCAGCATTTT. V usage is TRBV19 and J usage is TRBJ1-5, with 8 positions matching TRBD1. This CDR3 spans 16 amino acids. Germline V gene sequence: CDR1 LNHDA, CDR2 SQIVND (reference sequence). Trimming at V came to 6 bases and at J to 4 bases, leaving 11 bases not matched to a gene.

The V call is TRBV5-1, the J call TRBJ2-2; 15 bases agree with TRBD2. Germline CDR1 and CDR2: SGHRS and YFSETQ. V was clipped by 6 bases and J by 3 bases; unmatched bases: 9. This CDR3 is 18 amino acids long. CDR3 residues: CASTKEGLAGGYTGELFF. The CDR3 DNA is TGCGCCAGCACCAAAGAGGGACTAGCGGGGGGATACACCGGGGAGCTGTTTTTT. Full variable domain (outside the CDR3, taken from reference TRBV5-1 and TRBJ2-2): KAGVTQTPRYLIKTRGQQVTLSCSPISGHRSVSWYQQTPGQGLQFLFEYFSETQRNKGNFPGRFSGRQFSNSRSEMNVSTLELGDSALYLCASTKEGLAGGYTGELFFGEGSRLTVL.

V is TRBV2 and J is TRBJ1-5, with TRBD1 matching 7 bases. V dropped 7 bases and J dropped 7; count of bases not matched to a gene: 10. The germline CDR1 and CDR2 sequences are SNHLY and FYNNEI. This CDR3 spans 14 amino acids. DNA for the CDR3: TGTGCCAGCAAAGGGTCCAGGGGGGAACAGCCCCAGCATTTT. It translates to CASKGSRGEQPQHF.

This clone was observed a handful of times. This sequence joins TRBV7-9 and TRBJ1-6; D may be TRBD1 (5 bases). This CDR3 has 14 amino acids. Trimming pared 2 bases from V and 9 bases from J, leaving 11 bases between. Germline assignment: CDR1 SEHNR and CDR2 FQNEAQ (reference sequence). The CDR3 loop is CASSLPGASSPLHF. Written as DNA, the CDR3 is TGTGCCAGCAGCTTACCTGGGGCCAGTTCACCCCTCCACTTT.

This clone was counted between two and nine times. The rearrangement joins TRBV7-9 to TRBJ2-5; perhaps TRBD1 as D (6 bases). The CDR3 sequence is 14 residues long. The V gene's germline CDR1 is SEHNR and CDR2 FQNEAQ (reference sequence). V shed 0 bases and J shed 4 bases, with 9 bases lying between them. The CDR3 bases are TGTGCCAGCAGCTTAGCGGGGGCGAGAGAGACCCAGTACTTC. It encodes CASSLAGARETQYF. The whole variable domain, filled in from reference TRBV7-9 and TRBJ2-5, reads DTGVSQNPRHKITKRGQNVTFRCDPISEHNRLYWYRQTLGQGPEFLTYFQNEAQLEKSRLLSDRFSAERPKGSFSTLEIQRTEQGDSAMYLCASSLAGARETQYFGPGTRLLVL.

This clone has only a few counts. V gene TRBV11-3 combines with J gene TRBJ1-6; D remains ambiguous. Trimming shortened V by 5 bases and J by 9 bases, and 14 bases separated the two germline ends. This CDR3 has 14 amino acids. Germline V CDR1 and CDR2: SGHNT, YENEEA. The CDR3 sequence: CASSDNSGSSPLHF. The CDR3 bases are TGTGCCAGCAGCGATAATTCGGGGTCTTCACCCCTCCACTTT.

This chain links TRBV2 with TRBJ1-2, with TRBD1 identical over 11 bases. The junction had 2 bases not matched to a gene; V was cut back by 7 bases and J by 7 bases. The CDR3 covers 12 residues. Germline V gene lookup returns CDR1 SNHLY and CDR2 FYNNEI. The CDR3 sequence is CASMGQGVGYTF. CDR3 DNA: TGTGCCAGCATGGGACAGGGGGTTGGCTACACCTTC.

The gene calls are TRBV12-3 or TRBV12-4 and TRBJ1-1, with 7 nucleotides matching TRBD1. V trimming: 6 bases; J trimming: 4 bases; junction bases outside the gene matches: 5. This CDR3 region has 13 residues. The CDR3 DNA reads TGTGCCAGCAGGAACAGGGGCCCCACTGAAGCTTTCTTT. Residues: CASRNRGPTEAFF.

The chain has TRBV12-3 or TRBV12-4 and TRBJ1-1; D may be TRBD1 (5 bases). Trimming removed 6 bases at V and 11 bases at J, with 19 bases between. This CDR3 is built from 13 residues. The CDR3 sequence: CASSPIHGAGAFF. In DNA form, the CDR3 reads TGTGCCAGCAGCCCTATTCATGGGGCTGGGGCTTTCTTT.

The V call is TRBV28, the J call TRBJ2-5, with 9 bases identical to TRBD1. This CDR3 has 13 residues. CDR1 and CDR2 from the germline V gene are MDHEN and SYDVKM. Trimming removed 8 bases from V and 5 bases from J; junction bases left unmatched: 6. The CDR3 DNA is TGTGCCAGCGGGACAGGGCGGATGGAGACCCAGTACTTC. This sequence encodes CASGTGRMETQYF. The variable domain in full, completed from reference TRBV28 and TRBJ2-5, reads DVKVTQSSRYLVKRTGEKVFLECVQDMDHENMFWYRQDPGLGLRLIYFSYDVKMKEKGDIPEGYSVSREKKERFSLILESASTNQTSMYLCASGTGRMETQYFGPGTRLLVL.

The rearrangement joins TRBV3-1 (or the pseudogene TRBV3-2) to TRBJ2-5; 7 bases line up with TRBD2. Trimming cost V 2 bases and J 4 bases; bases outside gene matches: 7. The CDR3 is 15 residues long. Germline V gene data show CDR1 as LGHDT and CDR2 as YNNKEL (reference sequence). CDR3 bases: TGTGCCAGCAGCCAAAATTGGGAGGGTTTAGAGACCCAGTACTTC. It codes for CASSQNWEGLETQYF.

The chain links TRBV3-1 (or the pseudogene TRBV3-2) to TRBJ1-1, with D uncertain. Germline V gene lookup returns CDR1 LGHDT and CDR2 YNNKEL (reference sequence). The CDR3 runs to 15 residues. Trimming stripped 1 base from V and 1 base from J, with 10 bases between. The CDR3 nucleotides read TGTGCCAGCAGCCAAGGCGCCCGACAGAACACTGAAGCTTTCTTT. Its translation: CASSQGARQNTEAFF.

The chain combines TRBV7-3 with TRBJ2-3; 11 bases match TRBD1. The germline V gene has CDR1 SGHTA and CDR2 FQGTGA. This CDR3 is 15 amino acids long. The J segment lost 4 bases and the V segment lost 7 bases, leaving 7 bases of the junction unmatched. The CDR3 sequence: CASTRTGGLSDTQYF. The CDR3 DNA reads TGTGCCAGCACCCGGACAGGGGGCTTGTCAGATACGCAGTATTTT.

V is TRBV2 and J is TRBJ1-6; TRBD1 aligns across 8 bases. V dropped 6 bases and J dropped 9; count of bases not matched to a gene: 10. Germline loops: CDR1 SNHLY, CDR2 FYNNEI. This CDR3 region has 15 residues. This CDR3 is CASRRDRKVLSPLHF. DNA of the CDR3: TGTGCCAGCAGGCGGGACAGGAAAGTACTTTCACCCCTCCACTTT.

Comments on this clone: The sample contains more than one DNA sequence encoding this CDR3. The CDR3 DNA follows: TGTGCCAGCAGTTTAACGGGAAATCAGCCCCAGCATTTT. This encodes CASSLTGNQPQHF. The chain has TRBV27 and TRBJ1-5; no clear D. CDR1 is MNHEY and CDR2 is SMNVEV in the germline V gene (reference sequence). The CDR3 length is 13 residues. Trimming cost V 2 bases and J 4 bases, with 6 bases left between them.

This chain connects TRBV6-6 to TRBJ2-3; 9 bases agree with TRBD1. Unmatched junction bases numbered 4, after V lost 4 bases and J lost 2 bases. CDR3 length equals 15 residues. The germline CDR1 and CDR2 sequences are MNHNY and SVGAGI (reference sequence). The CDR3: CASSSDRGNTDTQYF. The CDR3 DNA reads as TGTGCCAGCAGTTCGGACAGGGGAAACACAGATACGCAGTATTTT.

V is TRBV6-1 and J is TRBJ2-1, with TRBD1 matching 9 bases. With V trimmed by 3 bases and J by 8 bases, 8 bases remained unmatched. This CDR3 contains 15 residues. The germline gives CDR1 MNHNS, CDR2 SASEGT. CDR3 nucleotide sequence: TGTGCCAGCAGTGATGGGACAGGGTACATCCATGAGCAGTTCTTC. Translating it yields CASSDGTGYIHEQFF.

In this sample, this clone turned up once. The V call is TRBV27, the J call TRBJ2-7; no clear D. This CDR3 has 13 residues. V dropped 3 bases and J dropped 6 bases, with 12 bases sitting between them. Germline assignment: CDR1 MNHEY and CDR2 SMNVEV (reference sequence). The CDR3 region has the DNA TGTGCCAGCAGTTTGGTCCCGGCGGCCGAGCAGTACTTC. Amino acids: CASSLVPAAEQYF.

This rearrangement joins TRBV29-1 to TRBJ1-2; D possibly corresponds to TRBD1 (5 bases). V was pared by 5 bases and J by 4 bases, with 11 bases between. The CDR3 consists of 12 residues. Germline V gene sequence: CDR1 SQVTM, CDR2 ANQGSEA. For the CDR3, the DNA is TGCAGCGTTACTGGGGGGGGCTATGGCTACACCTTC. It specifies CSVTGGGYGYTF.

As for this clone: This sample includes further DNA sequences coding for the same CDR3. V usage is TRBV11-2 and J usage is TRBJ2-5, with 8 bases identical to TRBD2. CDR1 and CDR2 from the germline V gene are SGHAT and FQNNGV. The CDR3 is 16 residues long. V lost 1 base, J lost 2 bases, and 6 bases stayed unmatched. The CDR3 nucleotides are TGTGCCAGCAGCTTAGGGGTCGGGGGGGGGCAAGAGACCCAGTACTTC. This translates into CASSLGVGGGQETQYF.

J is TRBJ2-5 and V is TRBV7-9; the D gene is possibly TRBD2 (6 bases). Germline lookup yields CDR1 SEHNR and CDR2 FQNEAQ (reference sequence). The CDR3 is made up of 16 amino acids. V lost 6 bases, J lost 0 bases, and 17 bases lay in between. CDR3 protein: CASSPEGSEYQETQYF. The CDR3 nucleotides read TGTGCCAGCAGTCCGGAGGGGTCGGAGTACCAAGAGACCCAGTACTTC. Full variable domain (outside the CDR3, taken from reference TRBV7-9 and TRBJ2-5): DTGVSQNPRHKITKRGQNVTFRCDPISEHNRLYWYRQTLGQGPEFLTYFQNEAQLEKSRLLSDRFSAERPKGSFSTLEIQRTEQGDSAMYLCASSPEGSEYQETQYFGPGTRLLVL.

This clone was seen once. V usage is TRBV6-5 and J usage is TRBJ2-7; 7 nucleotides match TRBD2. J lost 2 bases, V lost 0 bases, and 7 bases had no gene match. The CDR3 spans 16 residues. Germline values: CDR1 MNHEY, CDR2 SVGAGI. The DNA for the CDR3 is TGTGCCAGCAGTTACTCGTTGCCAGCGGGAACCTACGAGCAGTACTTC. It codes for CASSYSLPAGTYEQYF.

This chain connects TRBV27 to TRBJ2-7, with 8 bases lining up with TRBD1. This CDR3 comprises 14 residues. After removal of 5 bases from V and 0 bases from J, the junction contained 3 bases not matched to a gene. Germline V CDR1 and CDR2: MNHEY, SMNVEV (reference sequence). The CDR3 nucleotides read TGTGCCAGCAGTCGGACAGGGACCTCCTACGAGCAGTACTTC. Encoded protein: CASSRTGTSYEQYF.

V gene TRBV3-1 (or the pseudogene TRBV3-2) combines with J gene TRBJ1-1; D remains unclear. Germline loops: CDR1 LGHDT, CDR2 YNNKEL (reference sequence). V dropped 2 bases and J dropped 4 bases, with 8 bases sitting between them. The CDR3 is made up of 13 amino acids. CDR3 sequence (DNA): TGTGCCAGCAGCCAACGGGGAGGCACTGAAGCTTTCTTT. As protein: CASSQRGGTEAFF.